The sequence of this TCR beta chain was determined in a study of blood T cell repertoires in COVID-19. In its sample, this clone was seen a few times. V was shortened by 0 bases and J by 2 bases, with 14 bases between the two germline ends. The CDR3 runs 16 residues. Germline-derived CDR1 and CDR2 are SGHDT and YYEEEE. Profiled with immunoSEQ multiplex PCR; TCRdb holds only in-frame clones, not every one. The sample contains a few hundred thousand clones, about 87% of which appear only once. What the recovered Cohort 3 donors had was two negative PCRs, clearance, or symptom resolution. The rearrangement joins TRBV5-6 to TRBJ1-2, with no clear D. The sequenced material came from PBMCs or T cells enriched from blood (not recorded which). This clonotype was sampled from a woman aged 45 to 65 who had recovered from COVID-19. CDR3 bases: TGTGCCAGCAGCTTGGAGCTCGCAGGAACGAACTATGGCTACACCTTC. Its protein is CASSLELAGTNYGYTF.